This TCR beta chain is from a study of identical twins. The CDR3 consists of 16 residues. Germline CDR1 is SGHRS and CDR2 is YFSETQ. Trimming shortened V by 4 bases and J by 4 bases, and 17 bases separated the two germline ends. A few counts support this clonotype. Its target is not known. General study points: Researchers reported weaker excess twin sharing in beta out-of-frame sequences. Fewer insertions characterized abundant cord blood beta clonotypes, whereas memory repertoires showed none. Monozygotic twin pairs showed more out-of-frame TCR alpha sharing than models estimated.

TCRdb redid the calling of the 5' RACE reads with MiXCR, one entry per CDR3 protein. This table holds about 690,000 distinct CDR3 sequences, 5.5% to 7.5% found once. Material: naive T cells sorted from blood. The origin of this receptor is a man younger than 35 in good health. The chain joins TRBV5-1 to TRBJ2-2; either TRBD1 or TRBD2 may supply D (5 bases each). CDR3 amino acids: CASSLPGPGSTGELFF. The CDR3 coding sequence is TGCGCCAGCAGCCTACCGGGACCAGGATCCACCGGGGAGCTGTTTTTT. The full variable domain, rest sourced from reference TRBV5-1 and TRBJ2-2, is KAGVTQTPRYLIKTRGQQVTLSCSPISGHRSVSWYQQTPGQGLQFLFEYFSETQRNKGNFPGRFSGRQFSNSRSEMNVSTLELGDSALYLCASSLPGPGSTGELFFGEGSRLTVL.